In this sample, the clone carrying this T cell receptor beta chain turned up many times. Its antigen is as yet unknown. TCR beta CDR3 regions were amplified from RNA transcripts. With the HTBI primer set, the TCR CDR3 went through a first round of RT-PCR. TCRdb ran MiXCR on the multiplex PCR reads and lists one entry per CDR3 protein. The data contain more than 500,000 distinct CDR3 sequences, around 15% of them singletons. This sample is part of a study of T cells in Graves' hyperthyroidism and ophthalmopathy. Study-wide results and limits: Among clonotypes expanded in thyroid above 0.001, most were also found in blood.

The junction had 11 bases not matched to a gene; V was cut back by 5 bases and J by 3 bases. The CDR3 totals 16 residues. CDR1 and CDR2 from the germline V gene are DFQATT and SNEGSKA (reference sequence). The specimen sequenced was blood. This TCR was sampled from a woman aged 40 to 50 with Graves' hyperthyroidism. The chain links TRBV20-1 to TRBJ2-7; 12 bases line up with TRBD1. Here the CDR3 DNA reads TGCAGTGCTCTACCGGGACAGGGGGCTGGTGACTACGAGCAGTACTTC. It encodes CSALPGQGAGDYEQYF.